The TCR beta chain under discussion was sequenced for a study of PD-L1 blockade in urothelial cancer. Across the study: Prior chemotherapy ranged from 0 to 3 regimens per patient. Blood samples contained a median approximately 140,000 T cells. Study-wide points: Greater 3-week expansion of tumor-associated blood clones was recorded for durable-benefit patients.

On this clone: Its antigen is not known.

Produced via immunoSEQ multiplex PCR; TCRdb's table is partial and in-frame only. The profile shows tens of thousands of clones, about four fifths of them singletons. Locally advanced or metastatic urothelial carcinoma affected the patients. V dropped 5 bases and J dropped 8; count of bases not matched to a gene: 12. The CDR3 consists of 16 residues. CDR1 is MDHEN and CDR2 is SYDVKM in the germline V gene. This clonotype was sampled from a man aged 65-85 years with urothelial cancer. The rearrangement uses TRBV28 and TRBJ2-1; 10 nucleotides line up with TRBD2. This specimen consisted of PBMCs, obtained around atezolizumab (anti-PD-L1) treatment. The CDR3 loop reads CASSTPGASGSHEQFF. CDR3 nucleotide sequence: TGTGCCAGCAGTACTCCTGGGGCTAGCGGGAGCCATGAGCAGTTCTTC.